The clone carrying this T cell receptor beta chain was seen a handful of times. As yet, its antigen is unknown. This entry belongs to a study of post-analysis software for immune sequencing data. Germline V gene data show CDR1 as ENHRY and CDR2 as SYGVKD. V was shortened by 10 bases and J by 3 bases, with 13 bases between the two germline ends. The length of the CDR3 is 12 residues. Findings and limits, study-wide: TRBV5-6, TRBV5-1 and TRBV20-1 belonged to a set of roughly 5 TRBV segments that were more frequent in patients than controls.

Libraries were made from TCR beta cDNA, and they carried unique molecular identifiers. Using its own MiXCR run on the PCR reads, TCRdb lists one record per CDR3 protein. The sample lists hundreds of thousands of distinct CDR3 sequences; 25% to 30% were seen once. This chain joins TRBV10-3 and TRBJ2-7; D might be TRBD2 (5 bases). Sequenced: blood. This TCR was recovered from a girl aged 5 to 17 with multiple sclerosis. In DNA form, the CDR3 reads TGTGCCACTAATCAGGCGGGCTACGAGCAGTACTTC. Its translation: CATNQAGYEQYF.